Listed below are T cell receptor beta chains from one sample, sequenced in a study of early T cells in non-severe SARS-CoV-2 infection. TCRdb recomputed calls from the 5' RACE reads with MiXCR, one row per CDR3 protein. The sample lists tens of thousands of distinct CDR3 sequences, 9.5% to 15% occurring once. The sample was whole blood. Receptors were obtained from an adult who was a healthcare worker with PCR-confirmed SARS-CoV-2 infection or an uninfected control (not recorded which). Both conserved end residues are part of each CDR3.

J,V,CDR3
TRBJ2-3,TRBV18,CASSPPTGDHMDTQYF
TRBJ1-1,TRBV3-2,CASSNTGVNTEAFF
TRBJ2-1,TRBV5-5,CASSSTSGKGEQFF
TRBJ2-1,TRBV5-1,CASSWSYNEQFF
TRBJ2-3,TRBV2,CASGLDTQYF
TRBJ2-2,TRBV10-1,CASSSPGRNTGELFF
TRBJ1-3,TRBV18,CASSPQGNPGNTIYF
TRBJ1-5,TRBV9,CASSVEGSGQPQHF
TRBJ1-6,TRBV3-1,CASSQDWVPDSPLHF
TRBJ2-2,TRBV3-1,CASSQTPGRTGELFF
TRBJ1-2,TRBV28,CASKTSGTGTYGYTF
TRBJ2-7,TRBV19,CASSSAGWDYEQYF
TRBJ1-4,TRBV28,CASSYTSTNEKLFF
TRBJ2-5,TRBV7-9,CASSPTSGRETQYF
TRBJ2-1,TRBV18,CASSPRYDEQFF
TRBJ2-1,TRBV5-4,CASSFPERNEQFF
TRBJ1-6,TRBV7-2,CASSPSNSPLHF
TRBJ2-7,TRBV29-1,CSALGLSYEQYF
TRBJ1-4,TRBV18,CASSPGAANEKLFF
TRBJ2-7,TRBV7-6,CASSLGGGTYEQYF
TRBJ2-1,TRBV7-8,CASKPPGSGTGNEQFF
TRBJ2-1,TRBV20-1,CSARDRIGVVYEQFF
TRBJ2-7,TRBV20-1,CSARDLAAYEQYF
TRBJ1-3,TRBV12-3/TRBV12-4,CASTHAGGNTIYF